The subject of this entry is one T cell receptor beta chain. Its antigen is not identified. The data are from a study of T-cell memory formation after mild COVID-19. Study summary: For the most part, TCR clusters were specific to one donor.

This CDR3 spans 19 amino acids. J lost 2 bases, V lost 4 bases, and 12 bases had no gene match. Germline assignment: CDR1 SGHTA and CDR2 FQGTGA. Constant-segment primers and 5'RACE yielded cDNA libraries for TCR alpha and TCR beta, each carrying sample barcodes and UMIs. One entry per CDR3 protein, called by TCRdb with MiXCR from the 5' RACE reads. Found here are 350,000 to 450,000 distinct CDR3 sequences, roughly 24% of them singletons; the top ten hold around 9%. Findings and limits, study-wide: Day 15 to 85 contracting clones showed balanced CD4/CD8; day 15 to 37 expanders favored CD4+. Contracting CD4+ clones sat mainly in CM and EM; CD8+ in EMRA.

This TCR was sampled from an adult woman who had mild COVID-19 (a few samples of this study predate the infection). Cell type and time point are not known. The sequencing input was PBMCs or a T cell subset sorted from them (not recorded which). The chain joins TRBV7-3 to TRBJ2-6, with 9 nucleotides matching TRBD1. The CDR3 bases are TGTGCCAGCAGCTCAACCCGGGACAGGGAAGTGCCTGGGGCCAACGTCCTGACTTTC. Translation: CASSSTRDREVPGANVLTF.